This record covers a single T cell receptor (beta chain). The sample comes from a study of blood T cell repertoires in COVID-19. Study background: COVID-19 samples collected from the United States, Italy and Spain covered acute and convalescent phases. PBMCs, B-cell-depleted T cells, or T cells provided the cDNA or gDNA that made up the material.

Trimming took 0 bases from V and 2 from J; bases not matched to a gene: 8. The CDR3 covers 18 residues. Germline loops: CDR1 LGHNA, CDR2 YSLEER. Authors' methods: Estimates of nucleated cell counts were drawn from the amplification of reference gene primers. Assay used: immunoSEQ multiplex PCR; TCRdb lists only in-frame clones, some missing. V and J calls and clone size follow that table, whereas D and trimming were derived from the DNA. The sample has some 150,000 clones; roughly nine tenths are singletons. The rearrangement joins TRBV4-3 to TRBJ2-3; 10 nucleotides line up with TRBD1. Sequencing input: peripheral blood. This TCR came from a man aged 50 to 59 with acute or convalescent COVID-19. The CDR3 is CASSQEWDRGLVTDTQYF. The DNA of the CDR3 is TGCGCCAGCAGCCAAGAGTGGGACAGGGGATTGGTCACAGATACGCAGTATTTT.